The sequence of this T cell receptor (beta chain) was determined in a study of cytomegalovirus exposure and HLA in healthy donors. Vbeta (60) and Jbeta (13) primers were used in the PCR. Only in-frame clones appear in the TCRdb table, and some are missing; sequencing was by immunoSEQ multiplex PCR. The profile shows more than 100,000 clones, roughly 74% of them singletons. The TCR originated in a woman aged 45-65 years in good health and CMV-seropositive. Sequencing was carried out using PBMCs.

The CDR3 reads CASVGGGAIDEQFF. In DNA, the CDR3 is TGTGCCAGCGTTGGCGGGGGGGCTATCGATGAGCAGTTCTTC. The chain recombines TRBV6-1 with TRBJ2-1, with 9 bases identical to TRBD2. V lost 8 bases and J lost 8; bases outside the gene matches: 10. CDR3 length equals 14 residues. CDR1 and CDR2 from the germline V gene are MNHNS and SASEGT.